This T cell receptor beta chain originates from a study of CD8+ T cells in alopecia areata. Overall study results and limits: In scalp, tofacitinib significantly decreased clonality and expanded CD8+ clones among the top 100. The study found that many expanded lesional clones persisted in scalp and blood during tofacitinib.

Stated treatment: oral pan-JAK inhibitor, 5-10 mg twice daily. This CDR3 has 13 residues. Trimming took 5 bases from V and 8 from J; bases not matched to a gene: 8. Germline assignment: CDR1 MNHEY and CDR2 SVGAGI. Regarding this clone: What it binds is not known.

RNA was isolated and reverse transcribed to cDNA, the sequencing template. The assay was immunoSEQ multiplex PCR, and TCRdb's table has in-frame clones only and misses some. The table shows 180,000 or so clones, with about 54% occurring only once. The specimen comprised CD4+ T cells sorted from blood, sampled between weeks 55 and 65, from a patient treated with tofacitinib. The source is a human donor with alopecia areata. The chain combines TRBV6-5 with TRBJ1-2; 7 nucleotides line up with TRBD1. The CDR3 spells CASSDGTAIGYTF. The CDR3 bases are TGTGCCAGCAGTGACGGGACAGCTATCGGCTACACCTTC.